Listed below are T cell receptor beta chains from one sample, sequenced in a study of cytomegalovirus exposure and HLA in healthy donors. The method was immunoSEQ multiplex PCR; TCRdb's version includes in-frame clones alone and lacks a portion of them. Among 95,000 to 150,000 clones listed, about 70% were seen once. Material: PBMCs. Every receptor here comes from a woman in her thirties or forties in good health and CMV-seronegative. CDR3s include the opening cysteine and the closing phenylalanine or tryptophan. Fields, in order: J gene, clone size, D gene, V gene, CDR3 DNA, CDR3 protein. A D gene is named only where the DNA matches it firmly. Only part of the rows carry a size: once, few, many, or a class if the clone is expanded.

J gene: TRBJ2-7; clone size: NA; D gene: TRBD1; V gene: TRBV5-1; CDR3 DNA: TGCGCCAGCAGCTCTGGACAGGGGGGTACCTACGAGCAGTACTTC; CDR3 protein: CASSSGQGGTYEQYF
J gene: TRBJ2-2; clone size: NA; D gene: NA; V gene: TRBV7-3; CDR3 DNA: TGTGCCAGCAGCCCCCAAGTAACTAACGACCCCCCCGGGGAGCTGTTTTTT; CDR3 protein: CASSPQVTNDPPGELFF
J gene: TRBJ1-2; clone size: NA; D gene: TRBD1; V gene: TRBV11-2; CDR3 DNA: TGTGCCAGCAGCACAGGGGGGGCGGGTGGCTACACCTTC; CDR3 protein: CASSTGGAGGYTF
J gene: TRBJ1-4; clone size: NA; D gene: TRBD1; V gene: TRBV5-1; CDR3 DNA: TGCGCCAGCAGCTTGGCCCCGCAGGGGGCAACTAATGAAAAACTGTTTTTT; CDR3 protein: CASSLAPQGATNEKLFF
J gene: TRBJ1-1; clone size: once; D gene: NA; V gene: TRBV4-1; CDR3 DNA: TGCGCCAGCTCTCTGACAGCGTTGAACACTGAAGCTTTCTTT; CDR3 protein: CASSLTALNTEAFF
J gene: TRBJ2-7; clone size: NA; D gene: TRBD1; V gene: TRBV11-2; CDR3 DNA: TGTGCCAGCAGCTTAGCGGGACAGGGGTACGAGCAGTACTTC; CDR3 protein: CASSLAGQGYEQYF
J gene: TRBJ1-2; clone size: NA; D gene: TRBD1; V gene: TRBV29-1; CDR3 DNA: TGCAGCGTGACCAGACAGGGGCAGATCTATGGCTACACCTTC; CDR3 protein: CSVTRQGQIYGYTF
J gene: TRBJ2-5; clone size: NA; D gene: TRBD1; V gene: TRBV5-1; CDR3 DNA: TGCGCCAGCAGCCAAGGGACAGGGCGGGCACAAGAGACCCAGTACTTC; CDR3 protein: CASSQGTGRAQETQYF
J gene: TRBJ2-3; clone size: few; D gene: TRBD2; V gene: TRBV30; CDR3 DNA: TGTGCCTGGAGTGGACTAGCGGTGGGAGATACGCAGTATTTT; CDR3 protein: CAWSGLAVGDTQYF
J gene: TRBJ1-2; clone size: NA; D gene: NA; V gene: TRBV5-6; CDR3 DNA: TGTGCCAGCAGCCCTGACGGAGGGGCGCGGGACTATGGCTACACCTTC; CDR3 protein: CASSPDGGARDYGYTF
J gene: TRBJ1-2; clone size: NA; D gene: NA; V gene: TRBV5-4; CDR3 DNA: TGTGCCAGCACCTTCGGGGACACGACTTCTGATGGCTACACCTTC; CDR3 protein: CASTFGDTTSDGYTF
J gene: TRBJ2-5; clone size: NA; D gene: NA; V gene: TRBV5-6; CDR3 DNA: TGTGCCAGCAGCTTCCGGGGAGAAGAGACCCAGTACTTC; CDR3 protein: CASSFRGEETQYF
J gene: TRBJ2-7; clone size: NA; D gene: TRBD1; V gene: TRBV27; CDR3 DNA: TGTGCCAGCAGTTTTACAGGGGGCTCCTACGAGCAGTACTTC; CDR3 protein: CASSFTGGSYEQYF
J gene: TRBJ1-6; clone size: NA; D gene: TRBD1; V gene: TRBV25-1; CDR3 DNA: TGTGCCAGCAGTGACGAAAGACAGGGCGGAGGTTCACCCCTCCACTTT; CDR3 protein: CASSDERQGGGSPLHF
J gene: TRBJ2-7; clone size: once; D gene: NA; V gene: TRBV4-1; CDR3 DNA: TGCGCCAGCAGCCAAGGCCGGGAGACAGGGTCCTACGAGCAGTACTTC; CDR3 protein: CASSQGRETGSYEQYF
J gene: TRBJ2-2; clone size: NA; D gene: NA; V gene: TRBV29-1; CDR3 DNA: TGCAGCGTTTCCCCGGGGGCCGGGGAGCTGTTTTTT; CDR3 protein: CSVSPGAGELFF
J gene: TRBJ2-1; clone size: NA; D gene: NA; V gene: TRBV19; CDR3 DNA: TGTGCCAGTAGTCGTTACAATGAGCAGTTCTTC; CDR3 protein: CASSRYNEQFF
J gene: TRBJ1-1; clone size: NA; D gene: NA; V gene: TRBV7-3; CDR3 DNA: TGTGCCAGCAGCTATACCAGGACAACTGAAGCTTTCTTT; CDR3 protein: CASSYTRTTEAFF
J gene: TRBJ2-7; clone size: NA; D gene: TRBD1; V gene: TRBV6-1; CDR3 DNA: TGTGCCAGCAGTGAAGTCGACAGGGGTATCACCCTTCGAGAGCAGTACTTC; CDR3 protein: CASSEVDRGITLREQYF
J gene: TRBJ1-3; clone size: NA; D gene: NA; V gene: TRBV27; CDR3 DNA: TGTGCCAGCAGTTTAGCAGGCTTTGGAAACACCATATATTTT; CDR3 protein: CASSLAGFGNTIYF
J gene: TRBJ1-1; clone size: few; D gene: NA; V gene: TRBV5-1; CDR3 DNA: TGCGCCAGCACTGATCAGGGATTATTCATGAACACTGAAGCTTTCTTT; CDR3 protein: CASTDQGLFMNTEAFF
J gene: TRBJ1-5; clone size: once; D gene: TRBD1; V gene: TRBV6-4; CDR3 DNA: TGTGCCAGCAGTGACTCAGTCTCCAGGGGGCCTCAGCCCCAGCATTTT; CDR3 protein: CASSDSVSRGPQPQHF
J gene: TRBJ2-7; clone size: NA; D gene: TRBD1; V gene: TRBV18; CDR3 DNA: TGTGCCAGCTCACCCGTTACAGGGGACCCCTACGAGCAGTACTTC; CDR3 protein: CASSPVTGDPYEQYF
J gene: TRBJ2-5; clone size: once; D gene: NA; V gene: TRBV5-1; CDR3 DNA: TGCGCCAGCAGCCGGGGACAAGTCGTACACAGCAAAGAGACCCAGTACTTC; CDR3 protein: CASSRGQVVHSKETQYF
J gene: TRBJ2-3; clone size: NA; D gene: TRBD1; V gene: TRBV5-8; CDR3 DNA: TGTGCCAGCAGCTTGGGACAGGGGAACGCAGATACGCAGTATTTT; CDR3 protein: CASSLGQGNADTQYF
J gene: TRBJ2-7; clone size: NA; D gene: NA; V gene: TRBV25-1; CDR3 DNA: TGTGCCAGCAGCAATACAGGCTACGAGCAGTACTTC; CDR3 protein: CASSNTGYEQYF
J gene: TRBJ2-5; clone size: few; D gene: TRBD2; V gene: TRBV11-2; CDR3 DNA: TGTGCCAGCAGTCGGACAGGTCTAGCGGGGAAAGAGACCCAGTACTTC; CDR3 protein: CASSRTGLAGKETQYF
J gene: TRBJ2-7; clone size: NA; D gene: NA; V gene: TRBV19; CDR3 DNA: TGTGCCAGTAGCCTCGCCGCGGGACACGAGCAGTACTTC; CDR3 protein: CASSLAAGHEQYF
J gene: TRBJ2-7; clone size: NA; D gene: NA; V gene: TRBV7-3; CDR3 DNA: TGTGCCAGCAGCTCGTCGCCGGGTTATGAGCAGTACTTC; CDR3 protein: CASSSSPGYEQYF
J gene: TRBJ2-7; clone size: NA; D gene: NA; V gene: TRBV20-1; CDR3 DNA: TGCAGTGCTATCACAGATTACGAGCAGTACTTC; CDR3 protein: CSAITDYEQYF
J gene: TRBJ2-1; clone size: NA; D gene: NA; V gene: TRBV11-2; CDR3 DNA: TGTGCCAGCAGCTTGGTCAGATCCAACAATGAGCAGTTCTTC; CDR3 protein: CASSLVRSNNEQFF
J gene: TRBJ2-5; clone size: NA; D gene: NA; V gene: TRBV19; CDR3 DNA: TGTGCCAGTAGTATAGACAGAAGGGGGACCCAGTACTTC; CDR3 protein: CASSIDRRGTQYF
J gene: TRBJ2-2; clone size: NA; D gene: NA; V gene: TRBV5-1; CDR3 DNA: TGCGCCAGCAGCTTGGGAGGTCAGACGTTCGCGAACACCGGGGAGCTGTTTTTT; CDR3 protein: CASSLGGQTFANTGELFF
J gene: TRBJ2-7; clone size: NA; D gene: TRBD1; V gene: TRBV7-2; CDR3 DNA: TGTGCCAGCAGCTTAACCGGGACAGGGACTTACGAGCAGTACTTC; CDR3 protein: CASSLTGTGTYEQYF
J gene: TRBJ1-2; clone size: NA; D gene: NA; V gene: TRBV7-9; CDR3 DNA: TGTGTTACTCCAGCGCGCCGGGATTCCCAGGGGTTGCGGTACACCTTC; CDR3 protein: CVTPARRDSQGLRYTF